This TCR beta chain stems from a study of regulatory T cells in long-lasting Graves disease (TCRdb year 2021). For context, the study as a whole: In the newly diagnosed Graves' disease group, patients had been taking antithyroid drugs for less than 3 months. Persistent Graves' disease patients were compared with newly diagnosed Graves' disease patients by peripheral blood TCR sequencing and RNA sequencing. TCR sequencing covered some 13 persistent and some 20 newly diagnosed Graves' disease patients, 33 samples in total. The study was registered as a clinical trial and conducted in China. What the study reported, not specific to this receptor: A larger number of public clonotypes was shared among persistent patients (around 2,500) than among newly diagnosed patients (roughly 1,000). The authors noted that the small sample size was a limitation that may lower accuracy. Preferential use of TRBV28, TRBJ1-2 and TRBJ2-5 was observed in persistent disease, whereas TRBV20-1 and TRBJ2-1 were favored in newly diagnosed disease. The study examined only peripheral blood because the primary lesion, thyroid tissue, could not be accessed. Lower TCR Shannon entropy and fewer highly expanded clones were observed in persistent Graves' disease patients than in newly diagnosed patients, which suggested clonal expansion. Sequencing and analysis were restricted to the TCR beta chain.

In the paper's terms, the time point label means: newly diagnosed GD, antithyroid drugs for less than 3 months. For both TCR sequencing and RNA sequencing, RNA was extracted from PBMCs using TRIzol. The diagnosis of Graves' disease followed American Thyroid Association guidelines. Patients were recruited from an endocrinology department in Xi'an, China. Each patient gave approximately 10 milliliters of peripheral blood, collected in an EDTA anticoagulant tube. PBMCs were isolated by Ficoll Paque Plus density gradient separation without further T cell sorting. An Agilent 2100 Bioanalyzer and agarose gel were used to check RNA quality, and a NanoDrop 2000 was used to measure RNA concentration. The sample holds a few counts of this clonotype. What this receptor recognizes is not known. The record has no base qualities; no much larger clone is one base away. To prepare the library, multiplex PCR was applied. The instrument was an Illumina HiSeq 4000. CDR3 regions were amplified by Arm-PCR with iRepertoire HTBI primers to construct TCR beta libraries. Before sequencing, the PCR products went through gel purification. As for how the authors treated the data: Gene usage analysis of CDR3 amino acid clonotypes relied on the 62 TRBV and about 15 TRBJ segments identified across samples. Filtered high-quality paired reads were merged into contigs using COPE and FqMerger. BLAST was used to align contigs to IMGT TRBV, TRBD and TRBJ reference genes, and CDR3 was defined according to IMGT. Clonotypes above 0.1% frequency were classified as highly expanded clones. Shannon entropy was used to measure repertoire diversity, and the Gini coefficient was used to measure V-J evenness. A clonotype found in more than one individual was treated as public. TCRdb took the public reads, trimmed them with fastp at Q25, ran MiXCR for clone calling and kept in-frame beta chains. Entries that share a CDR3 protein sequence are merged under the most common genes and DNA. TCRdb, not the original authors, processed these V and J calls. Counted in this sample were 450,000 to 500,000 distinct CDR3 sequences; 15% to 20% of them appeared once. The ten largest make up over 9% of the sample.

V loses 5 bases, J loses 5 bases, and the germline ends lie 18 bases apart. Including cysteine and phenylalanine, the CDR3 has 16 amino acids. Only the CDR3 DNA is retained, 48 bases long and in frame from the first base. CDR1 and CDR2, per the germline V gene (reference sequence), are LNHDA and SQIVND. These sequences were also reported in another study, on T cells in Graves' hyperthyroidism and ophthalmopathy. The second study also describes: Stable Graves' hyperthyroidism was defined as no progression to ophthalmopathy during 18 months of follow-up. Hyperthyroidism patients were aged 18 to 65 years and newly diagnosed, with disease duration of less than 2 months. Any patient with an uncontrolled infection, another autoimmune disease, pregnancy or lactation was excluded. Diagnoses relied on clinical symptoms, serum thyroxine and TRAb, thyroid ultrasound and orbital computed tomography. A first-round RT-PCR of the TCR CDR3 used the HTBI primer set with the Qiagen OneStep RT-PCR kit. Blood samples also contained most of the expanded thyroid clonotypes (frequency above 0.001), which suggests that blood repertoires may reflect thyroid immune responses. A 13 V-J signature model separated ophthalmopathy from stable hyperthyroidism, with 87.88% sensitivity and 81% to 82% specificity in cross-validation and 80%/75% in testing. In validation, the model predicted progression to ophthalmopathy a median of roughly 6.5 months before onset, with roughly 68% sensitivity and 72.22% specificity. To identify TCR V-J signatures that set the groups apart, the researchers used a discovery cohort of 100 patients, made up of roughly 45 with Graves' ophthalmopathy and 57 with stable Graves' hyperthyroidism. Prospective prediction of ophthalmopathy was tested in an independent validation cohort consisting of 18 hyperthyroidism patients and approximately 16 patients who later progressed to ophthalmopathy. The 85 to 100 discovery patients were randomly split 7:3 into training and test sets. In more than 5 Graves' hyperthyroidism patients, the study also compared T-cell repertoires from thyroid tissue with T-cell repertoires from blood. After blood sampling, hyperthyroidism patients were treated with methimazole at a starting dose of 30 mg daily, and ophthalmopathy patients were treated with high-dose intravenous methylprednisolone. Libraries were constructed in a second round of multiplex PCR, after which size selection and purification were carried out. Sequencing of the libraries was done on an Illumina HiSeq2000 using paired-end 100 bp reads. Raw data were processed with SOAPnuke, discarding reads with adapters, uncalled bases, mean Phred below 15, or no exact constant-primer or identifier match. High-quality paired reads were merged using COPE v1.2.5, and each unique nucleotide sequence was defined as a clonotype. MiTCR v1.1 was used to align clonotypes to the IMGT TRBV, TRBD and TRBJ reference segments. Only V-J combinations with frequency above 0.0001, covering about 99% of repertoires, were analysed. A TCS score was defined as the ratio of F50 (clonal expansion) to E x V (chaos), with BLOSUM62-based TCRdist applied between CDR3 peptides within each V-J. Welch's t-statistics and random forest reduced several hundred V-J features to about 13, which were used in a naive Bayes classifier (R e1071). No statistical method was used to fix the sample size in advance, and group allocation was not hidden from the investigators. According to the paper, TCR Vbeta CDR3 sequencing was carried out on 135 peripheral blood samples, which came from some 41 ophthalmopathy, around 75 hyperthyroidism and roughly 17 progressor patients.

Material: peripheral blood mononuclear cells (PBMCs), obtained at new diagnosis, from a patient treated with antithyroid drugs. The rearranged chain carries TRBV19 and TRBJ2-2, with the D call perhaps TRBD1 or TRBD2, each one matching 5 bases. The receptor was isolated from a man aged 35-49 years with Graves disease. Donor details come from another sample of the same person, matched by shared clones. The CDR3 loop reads CASSPGLGTQTGELFF. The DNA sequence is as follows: TGTGCCAGTAGTCCCGGACTGGGGACCCAGACCGGGGAGCTGTTTTTT.